The rows below give T cell receptor beta chains drawn from one sample of a study of T cells in Graves' hyperthyroidism and ophthalmopathy. TCRdb called the multiplex PCR reads again in MiXCR, with one record for every CDR3 protein. The sample shows about 660,000 distinct CDR3 sequences, over 40% of them seen only once. The sequenced sample was peripheral blood or thyroid tissue (not recorded which). All receptors derive from an adult man with Graves' disease, either hyperthyroidism or ophthalmopathy (not recorded which). CDR3s include the opening cysteine and the closing phenylalanine or tryptophan. The order of the fields is V gene, J gene, D gene, clone size, CDR3 protein, CDR3 DNA. The D gene is left open where the match is weak. The size entry is marked missing in some rows and otherwise reads once, few, many or a size class.

TRBV7-2,TRBJ2-5,NA,NA,CASSFPAGETQYF,TGTGCCAGCAGCTTCCCGGCGGGAGAGACCCAGTACTTC
TRBV20-1,TRBJ1-4,NA,NA,CSGAYNEKLFF,TGCAGTGGGGCCTATAATGAAAAACTGTTTTTT
TRBV5-1,TRBJ1-5,TRBD1,few,CASSRGQGQPQHF,TGCGCCAGCAGCAGGGGACAGGGACAGCCCCAGCATTTT
TRBV7-2,TRBJ2-7,TRBD1,NA,CASTPRTGTGTGEQYF,TGTGCCAGCACCCCGCGAACCGGGACAGGGACCGGCGAGCAGTACTTC
TRBV10-3,TRBJ1-6,NA,NA,CAIRPRTVSALNSPLHF,TGTGCCATCAGACCCAGGACAGTATCAGCCCTTAATTCACCCCTCCACTTT
TRBV20-1,TRBJ1-3,NA,NA,CSARVGGGYSGNTIYF,TGCAGTGCTAGAGTCGGGGGAGGCTACTCTGGAAACACCATATATTTT
TRBV20-1,TRBJ1-6,NA,many,CSASRDYSPLHF,TGCAGTGCTAGCCGGGACTATTCACCCCTCCACTTT
TRBV2,TRBJ2-5,NA,many,CASSGGGQETQYF,TGTGCCAGCAGCGGAGGGGGTCAAGAGACCCAGTACTTC
TRBV7-2,TRBJ1-4,NA,NA,CASSLAGGRRFF,TGTGCCAGCAGCTTGGCCGGCGGGCGACGGTTTTTT
TRBV7-9,TRBJ1-6,NA,NA,CASSHAGTDNSPLHF,TGTGCCAGCAGCCACGCCGGGACCGATAATTCACCCCTCCACTTT
TRBV20-1,TRBJ2-5,NA,NA,CSARSVVSQETQYF,TGCAGTGCTAGATCAGTCGTCAGCCAAGAGACCCAGTACTTC